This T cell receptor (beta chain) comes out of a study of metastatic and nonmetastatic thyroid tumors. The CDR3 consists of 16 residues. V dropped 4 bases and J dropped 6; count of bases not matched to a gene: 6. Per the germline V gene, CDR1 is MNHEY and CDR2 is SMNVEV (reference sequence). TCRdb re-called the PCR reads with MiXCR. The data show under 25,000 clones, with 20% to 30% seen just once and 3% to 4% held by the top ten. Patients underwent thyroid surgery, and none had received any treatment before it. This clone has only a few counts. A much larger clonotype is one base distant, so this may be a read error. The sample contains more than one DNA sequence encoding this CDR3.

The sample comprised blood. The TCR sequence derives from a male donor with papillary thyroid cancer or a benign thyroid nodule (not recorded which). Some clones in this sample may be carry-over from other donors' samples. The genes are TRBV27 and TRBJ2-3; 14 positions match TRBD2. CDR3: CASSSRLAGGTDTQYF. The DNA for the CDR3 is TGTGCCAGCAGTTCCCGACTAGCGGGAGGGACCGATACGCAGTATTTT.